This entry concerns a single T cell receptor beta chain. The target antigen is unknown. The sample originates from a study of T cell responses to AZD1222 COVID-19 vaccine. The study's findings and limits: At 160-218 and 743-854, vaccine-associated CD4 TCRs were dominant, and they spanned spike.

Produced via immunoSEQ multiplex PCR; TCRdb's table is partial and in-frame only. The sample has 90,000 to 140,000 clones; about 81% are singletons. The CDR3 has 14 amino acids. Germline assignment: CDR1 SGHVS and CDR2 FQNEAQ. V lost 5 bases, J lost 4 bases, and 11 bases lay in between. V is TRBV7-8 and J is TRBJ1-4; D ambiguous. This material consisted of peripheral blood, taken on day 0 of AZD1222 vaccination. The sequence was obtained from an adult in good health. The CDR3 nucleotides read TGTGCCAGCAGCGGACCTGGGGATAATGAAAAACTGTTTTTT. Translation gives CASSGPGDNEKLFF.